Listed below are T cell receptor beta chains from one sample, sequenced in a study of T cells in Graves' hyperthyroidism and ophthalmopathy. TCRdb re-called the multiplex PCR reads through MiXCR, storing one row per CDR3 protein. The table lists about 210,000 distinct CDR3 sequences, roughly 17% of them singletons, with 50% in the top ten. What was sequenced was blood. These receptors were taken from a man aged 50-59 years with Graves' hyperthyroidism. Both conserved end residues are part of each CDR3. A D gene is named only where the DNA matches it firmly.

d_gene	len	v_gene	j_gene	CDR3aa
TRBD2	15	TRBV12-3/TRBV12-4	TRBJ2-1	CASSFSAGGPNEQFF
NA	13	TRBV2	TRBJ2-2	CASRSSRAGKLFF
TRBD2	14	TRBV7-8	TRBJ2-1	CASSLAGGRNEQFF
TRBD2	15	TRBV2	TRBJ2-2	CASNSGRWNTGELFF
NA	17	TRBV19	TRBJ2-2	CASSIKGQLQGTGELFF
NA	13	TRBV11-3	TRBJ1-1	CASSLQDRSEAFF
NA	13	TRBV12-3/TRBV12-4	TRBJ1-4	CASSLVGGRELFF
NA	14	TRBV6-4	TRBJ2-7	CARGSPDKYYEQYF
TRBD1	14	TRBV27	TRBJ1-1	CASRPVQGVIEAFF
NA	14	TRBV11-2	TRBJ2-1	CASSLEPSRHEQFF
NA	15	TRBV20-1	TRBJ2-5	CSASKGSKGGKTQYF
TRBD1	16	TRBV12-3/TRBV12-4	TRBJ2-1	CASSGDRGLSYNEQFF
TRBD2	16	TRBV5-1	TRBJ2-5	CASSSGMTSDQETQYF
TRBD1	15	TRBV27	TRBJ1-1	CASRKPGQGRTEAFF
NA	15	TRBV7-3	TRBJ2-1	CASSPGPAGLNEQFF
TRBD1	15	TRBV7-3	TRBJ2-7	CASSLSPGTEYEQYF
TRBD1	14	TRBV7-2	TRBJ1-5	CASSRQGKNQPQHF
TRBD1	15	TRBV6-1	TRBJ2-5	CVASATGTEQETQYF
NA	13	TRBV20-1	TRBJ2-7	CSARVSDSYEQYF
TRBD2	14	TRBV20-1	TRBJ2-1	CSAIAGGPLDEQFF
NA	12	TRBV6-2/TRBV6-3	TRBJ2-7	CASSYPDYEQYF
TRBD1	14	TRBV5-1	TRBJ1-1	CASSFHRGDTEAFF
NA	15	TRBV11-3	TRBJ2-1	CASSLGLESYNEQFF
NA	12	TRBV12-3/TRBV12-4	TRBJ2-5	CASSQIEGTQYF
NA	15	TRBV11-2	TRBJ1-4	CASSHYQDSNEKLFF
NA	12	TRBV20-1	TRBJ1-5	CSASPGNQPQHF
NA	13	TRBV12-5	TRBJ1-5	CASGTNNNQPQRF
NA	13	TRBV5-1	TRBJ1-1	CASSVGRDTEAFF
NA	14	TRBV7-2	TRBJ2-7	CASSPVILGYEQYF
NA	14	TRBV5-1	TRBJ1-1	CASSLAGSNTEAFF
TRBD1	15	TRBV5-6	TRBJ2-1	CASSRGQGADNEQFF